A selection of T cell receptor beta chains follows, all from one sample in a study of T cell responses to AZD1222 COVID-19 vaccine. Libraries were prepared by immunoSEQ multiplex PCR; TCRdb keeps only in-frame clonotypes and omits some of them. The table lists more than 55,000 clones, over 65% of them singletons. The source material was peripheral blood, sampled 28 days after the second AZD1222 dose. All receptors derive from an adult who received the AZD1222 COVID-19 vaccine. Each CDR3 is given with its conserved first and last residue. Each record gives: clone size, V gene, D gene, J gene, CDR3 protein, CDR3 DNA. D genes are given only for firm matches. A row's size may be missing; if present it is once, few, many or a size class.

>.|TRBV6-5|.|TRBJ1-1
CASSSIGQNTEAFF
TGTGCCAGCAGTAGCATCGGACAAAACACTGAAGCTTTCTTT
>once|TRBV5-1|.|TRBJ2-1
CASSRSYNEQFF
TGCGCCAGCAGCCGAAGCTACAATGAGCAGTTCTTC
>.|TRBV6-4|.|TRBJ1-6
CASAPGDNSPLHF
TGTGCCAGCGCCCCAGGGGACAATTCACCCCTCCACTTT
>.|TRBV18|.|TRBJ1-1
CASSPSLRENTEAFF
TGTGCCAGCTCACCAAGCCTGAGGGAAAACACTGAAGCTTTCTTT
>once|TRBV3-1/TRBV3-2|.|TRBJ1-6
CASSQDPGPQTTLHF
TGTGCCAGCAGCCAAGATCCGGGGCCCCAAACCACCCTCCACTTT
>.|TRBV9|TRBD2|TRBJ2-1
CASSTHSGADEQFF
TGTGCCAGCAGCACCCACAGCGGGGCCGATGAGCAGTTCTTC
>.|TRBV7-2|.|TRBJ2-1
CASSFRALGEQFF
TGTGCCAGCAGCTTCCGGGCGTTGGGTGAGCAGTTCTTC
>.|TRBV6-5|.|TRBJ1-2
CASSPLAFGNYGYTF
TGTGCCAGCAGCCCCTTAGCTTTCGGTAACTATGGCTACACCTTC
>.|TRBV3-1/TRBV3-2|.|TRBJ1-5
CASSQRQSYQPQHF
TGTGCCAGCAGCCAACGTCAGTCGTATCAGCCCCAGCATTTT
>.|TRBV6-5|.|TRBJ1-2
CASSFQGGGNYGYTF
TGTGCCAGCAGTTTCCAGGGTGGAGGAAACTATGGCTACACCTTC
>few|TRBV5-4|TRBD2|TRBJ2-3
CASSGASGGLTDTQYF
TGTGCCAGCAGCGGAGCTAGCGGGGGGCTAACAGATACGCAGTATTTT
>.|TRBV28|.|TRBJ1-2
CASSLTGIGYGYTF
TGTGCCAGCAGCCTAACAGGGATTGGCTATGGCTACACCTTC
>once|TRBV30|.|TRBJ1-1
CACSVSTEAFF
TGTGCCTGTTCAGTGAGCACTGAAGCTTTCTTT
>.|TRBV19|.|TRBJ2-5
CASSFNRDLQETQYF
TGTGCCAGTAGTTTCAACCGGGACCTCCAAGAGACCCAGTACTTC
>few|TRBV28|TRBD1|TRBJ1-4
CASSPGGQRGEKLFF
TGTGCCAGCAGCCCAGGGGGTCAACGGGGGGAAAAACTGTTTTTT
>.|TRBV5-1|.|TRBJ2-2
CASSLGGANTGELFF
TGCGCCAGCAGCTTGGGAGGGGCGAACACCGGGGAGCTGTTTTTT
>.|TRBV5-6|TRBD2|TRBJ2-3
CASSFSLAGSTDTQYF
TGTGCCAGCAGCTTCAGTTTAGCGGGGAGCACAGATACGCAGTATTTT
>.|TRBV29-1|.|TRBJ2-2
CSVDGAPGELFF
TGCAGCGTTGATGGGGCCCCCGGGGAGCTGTTTTTT
>.|TRBV7-2|.|TRBJ1-5
CASSSDSPLQPQHF
TGTGCCAGCAGCTCGGACAGCCCCCTTCAGCCCCAGCATTTT
>.|TRBV6-5|.|TRBJ2-1
CASSYSGHYNEQFF
TGTGCCAGCAGTTACTCGGGACACTACAATGAGCAGTTCTTC
>.|TRBV24-1|TRBD1|TRBJ1-1
CATSDNTPRTGAGTEAFF
TGTGCCACCAGTGATAATACTCCCCGGACAGGGGCGGGTACTGAAGCTTTCTTT
>.|TRBV15|TRBD1|TRBJ1-2
CATSRPIGQGLGYTF
TGTGCCACCAGCAGACCTATCGGACAGGGACTTGGCTACACCTTC
>few|TRBV7-9|.|TRBJ1-2
CALEGLSGYTF
TGTGCCCTGGAGGGTCTCTCTGGCTACACCTTC
>.|TRBV29-1|.|TRBJ1-4
CSVGTTNEKLFF
TGCAGCGTTGGCACAACTAATGAAAAACTGTTTTTT
>few|TRBV28|.|TRBJ2-7
CASSTEAGDTYEQYF
TGTGCCAGCAGTACCGAGGCAGGGGACACCTACGAGCAGTACTTC
>.|TRBV3-1/TRBV3-2|.|TRBJ1-2
CASSPGWGARDYGYTF
TGTGCCAGCAGCCCCGGGTGGGGGGCGCGGGACTATGGCTACACCTTC
>.|TRBV28|.|TRBJ1-5
CASSLNGARQPQHF
TGTGCCAGCAGTTTAAACGGGGCACGTCAGCCCCAGCATTTT
>.|TRBV5-1|.|TRBJ1-1
CASSLVPGAEAFF
TGCGCCAGCAGCTTGGTTCCAGGGGCTGAAGCTTTCTTT
>.|TRBV2|.|TRBJ1-1
CASSAGYRAFF
TGTGCCAGCAGTGCGGGGTATCGGGCTTTCTTT